The 13 T cell receptor beta chains below come from one sample, sequenced in a study of human T cells and chemical hapten exposure. TCRdb processed the RACE reads anew with MiXCR; each CDR3 protein has one entry. The data show over 100,000 distinct CDR3 sequences, 11% seen once. Time point given: patch test 3, about 24 weeks after DPC sensitization. Stated treatment: therapeutic diphenylcyclopropenone sensitization with weekly scalp DPC. The specimen comprised whole blood, sampled in connection with sensitization to the hapten diphenylcyclopropenone (DPC). Source of these receptors: a woman aged 50 to 60 with alopecia areata. Some clones in this sample may be carry-over from other donors' samples.

The rearrangement uses TRBV11-1 and TRBJ2-2; tentatively, D is TRBD2 (5 bases). Deletions cut 7 bases from V and 3 bases from J, with 15 bases between. This CDR3 is built from 15 residues. Per the germline V gene, CDR1 is SGHAT and CDR2 is FQDESV (reference sequence). CDR3 DNA: TGTGCCAGCACTGGTGCGGGCAGCTACACCGGGGAGCTGTTTTTT. As protein: CASTGAGSYTGELFF.

This chain uses TRBV7-2 with TRBJ2-7; D assignment may be TRBD1 or TRBD2 (5 bases each). Trimming cost V 3 bases and J 6 bases, with 9 bases left between them. There are 12 residues in the CDR3. Per the germline V gene, CDR1 is SGHTA and CDR2 is FQGNSA. The CDR3 is CASSLGTLEQYF. The CDR3 region has the DNA TGTGCCAGCAGCTTGGGGACCCTCGAGCAGTACTTC.

The chain is built from TRBV12-3 or TRBV12-4 and TRBJ1-1; D is unresolved. CDR3 size: 12 residues. The germline V and J ends were trimmed by 4 bases and 1 base, with 4 bases remaining between them. In DNA, the CDR3 is TGTGCCAGCAGTTCTAAGAACACTGAAGCTTTCTTT. It codes for CASSSKNTEAFF.

In its sample, this clonotype was seen many times. V gene TRBV29-1 combines with J gene TRBJ2-3; D is uncertain. The CDR3 loop spans 12 amino acids. Per germline, CDR1 SQVTM and CDR2 ANQGSEA. V was trimmed by 3 bases and J by 1 base, leaving 5 bases between them. The CDR3 protein is CSVDEGTDTQYF. CDR3 DNA sequence: TGCAGCGTTGACGAAGGCACAGATACGCAGTATTTT.

This clonotype showed up just a few times. V usage is TRBV4-3 and J usage is TRBJ2-1; D may be TRBD1 or TRBD2 (5 bases each). V was cut by 0 bases and J by 5 bases, with 20 bases left in between. CDR1 and CDR2 (germline): LGHNA, YSLEER. The CDR3 is 18 amino acids. CDR3 in amino acids: CASSQDRGDCYPDNEQFF. The CDR3 region has the DNA TGCGCCAGCAGCCAAGATCGGGGCGACTGTTATCCTGACAATGAGCAGTTCTTC.

This clonotype has at least ten counts. J is TRBJ2-7 and V is TRBV12-3 or TRBV12-4, with D tentatively TRBD1 or TRBD2 (5 bases each). There are 12 residues in the CDR3. The V and J ends lost 1 base and 5 bases respectively, with 6 bases between them. This chain's CDR3 is CASSLGGNEQYF. In DNA, the CDR3 is TGTGCCAGCAGTTTAGGGGGGAACGAGCAGTACTTC.

This clonotype was observed a handful of times. This sequence joins TRBV28 and TRBJ1-2; D unclear. Trimming left V 1 base short and J 3 bases short, with 3 bases between. Germline V lookup: CDR1 MDHEN, CDR2 SYDVKM. This CDR3 spans 12 amino acids. CDR3 DNA sequence: TGTGCCAGCAGTTTATCAGACTATGGCTACACCTTC. This gives the protein CASSLSDYGYTF.

In its sample, this clonotype was seen a few times. The chain uses TRBV19 and TRBJ2-7, with 15 nucleotides matching TRBD2. This CDR3 has 15 amino acids. Germline V gives CDR1 LNHDA, CDR2 SQIVND (reference sequence). J gave up 4 bases and V 5 bases, and 3 bases lay outside the gene matches. CDR3 sequence (DNA): TGTGCCAGTAGTTGGACTAGCGGGGGGGCATACGAGCAGTACTTC. As protein: CASSWTSGGAYEQYF.

The chain carries TRBV10-3 and TRBJ2-7; no clear D. CDR3 length equals 13 residues. Per germline, CDR1 ENHRY and CDR2 SYGVKD. V shed 0 bases and J shed 5 bases, with 8 bases lying between them. The chain's CDR3 is CAISESIAHEQYF. The DNA for the CDR3 is TGTGCCATCAGTGAGTCAATTGCGCACGAGCAGTACTTC.

This clonotype was observed many times. The V call is TRBV20-1, the J call TRBJ2-2; D is unclear. Trimming cost V 3 bases and J 3 bases, with 5 bases left between them. Per the germline V gene, CDR1 is DFQATT and CDR2 is SNEGSKA (reference sequence). This CDR3 spans 12 amino acids. CDR3 in amino acids: CSASLYTGELFF. In DNA form, the CDR3 reads TGCAGTGCTAGTCTATACACCGGGGAGCTGTTTTTT.

This clonotype was picked up a small number of times. The chain joins TRBV13 to TRBJ2-1; TRBD1 agrees at 9 bases. CDR1 is PRHDT, CDR2 FYEKMQ, per germline (reference sequence). With V trimmed by 3 bases and J by 5 bases, 5 bases remained unmatched. The CDR3 contains 15 residues. Here the CDR3 reads CASSLGDRAHNEQFF. CDR3 nucleotides: TGTGCCAGCAGCTTGGGGGACAGGGCCCACAATGAGCAGTTCTTC.

In its sample, this clonotype was seen a few times. The V call is TRBV4-3, the J call TRBJ1-4, with D unclear. CDR3 length: 14 amino acids. Germline lookup yields CDR1 LGHNA and CDR2 YSLEER. V lost 3 bases to trimming and J lost 5 bases, with 10 bases between them. CDR3 sequence reads: CASSQIVLNEKLFF. CDR3 coding DNA: TGCGCCAGCAGCCAGATTGTGTTAAATGAAAAACTGTTTTTT.

The gene calls are TRBV25-1 and TRBJ2-7; 8 nucleotides match TRBD2. Unmatched junction bases numbered 9, after V lost 8 bases and J lost 6 bases. Germline CDR1 reads MGHDK; CDR2 reads SYGVNS. The CDR3 is 13 residues long. The CDR3 reads CASDGGAGGEQYF. CDR3 coding DNA: TGTGCCAGCGACGGGGGCGCGGGGGGCGAGCAGTACTTC.